The 27 T cell receptor beta chains listed next were all sequenced from one sample in a study of blood T cell repertoires in COVID-19. TCRdb's table, derived via immunoSEQ multiplex PCR, lists solely in-frame clones and lacks some. The sample lists fewer than 85,000 clones, around three quarters occurring once. Sequencing was done on a sample of peripheral blood. The receptors here all came from a man between 60 and 75 years old with active or convalescent COVID-19.

The chain recombines TRBV5-8 with TRBJ2-3; TRBD2 aligns across 10 bases. The CDR3 runs to 17 residues. CDR1 is SGHTS, CDR2 YDEGEE, per germline. The V gene end was trimmed by 4 bases and the J gene end by 0 bases; junction bases not matched to a gene: 8. Here the CDR3 DNA reads TGTGCCAGCAGCCACAAAGCGGGGGGGTGGAGCACAGATACGCAGTATTTT. This codes for CASSHKAGGWSTDTQYF.

V and J are TRBV7-2 and TRBJ1-2; D gene unclear. The V end lost 1 base, the J end lost 7 bases, and 10 bases lay between the germline ends. The CDR3 has 13 residues. Germline V gene lookup returns CDR1 SGHTA and CDR2 FQGNSA. The CDR3 here is CASSLEYSSGYTF. CDR3 sequence (DNA): TGTGCCAGCAGCTTAGAATACTCTAGTGGCTACACCTTC.

CDR3 in amino acids: CASSFNSGYEQYF. The CDR3 coding sequence is TGTGCCAGCAGCTTTAACTCAGGGTACGAGCAGTACTTC. The genes are TRBV7-2 and TRBJ2-7, with D possibly TRBD1 on 5 matching bases. There are 13 residues in the CDR3. The V and J ends lost 3 bases and 4 bases respectively, with 10 bases between them. Germline V CDR1 and CDR2: SGHTA, FQGNSA. The variable domain in full, completed from reference TRBV7-2 and TRBJ2-7, reads GAGVSQSPSNKVTEKGKDVELRCDPISGHTALYWYRQSLGQGLEFLIYFQGNSAPDKSGLPSDRFSAERTGGSVSTLTIQRTQQEDSAVYLCASSFNSGYEQYFGPGTRLTVT.

This clone was counted a single time. V usage is TRBV21-1 and J usage is TRBJ1-5. TRBV21-1 is given as a pseudogene. The CDR3 runs to 19 residues. The CDR3 DNA follows: TGTGCCAGCAGAAAACCGAGGGGCAGGGAGGTAGAAAGCAATCAGCCCCAGCATTTT. This sequence encodes CASRKPRGREVESNQPQHF.

This chain connects TRBV11-2 to TRBJ1-1; D is unclear. Trimming left V 5 bases short and J 2 bases short, with 15 bases between. Germline values: CDR1 SGHAT, CDR2 FQNNGV. The CDR3 is made up of 15 amino acids. DNA for the CDR3: TGTGCCAGCAGCCGTGAAGGGCGGGATAACACTGAAGCTTTCTTT. It encodes CASSREGRDNTEAFF.

This clone was seen a few times. The rearrangement joins TRBV6-1 to TRBJ2-2; 9 bases are a match to TRBD1. The CDR3 runs to 16 residues. Germline lookup yields CDR1 MNHNS and CDR2 SASEGT. With V trimmed by 4 bases and J by 6 bases, 9 bases remained unmatched. The CDR3 loop reads CASSATGTGLAGELFF. Written as DNA, the CDR3 is TGTGCCAGCAGTGCAACCGGGACAGGGTTAGCCGGGGAGCTGTTTTTT.

The rearrangement links TRBV5-4 to TRBJ2-1; TRBD2 matches 11 bases. V trimming: 3 bases; J trimming: 10 bases; junction bases outside the gene matches: 9. The CDR3 spans 15 residues. The germline V gene has CDR1 SGHNT and CDR2 YYREEE (reference sequence). The CDR3 nucleotides read TGTGCCAGCAGCTCCATCCCGGGACTAGCGGACGAGCAGTTCTTC. Translated, it gives CASSSIPGLADEQFF. Variable domain in full (rest from reference TRBV5-4 and TRBJ2-1): ETGVTQSPTHLIKTRGQQVTLRCSSQSGHNTVSWYQQALGQGPQFIFQYYREEENGRGNFPPRFSGLQFPNYSSELNVNALELDDSALYLCASSSIPGLADEQFFGPGTRLTVL.

V and J are TRBV7-2 and TRBJ2-1; TRBD1 matches 7 bases. CDR1 and CDR2 (germline): SGHTA, FQGNSA. Trimming cost V 1 base and J 4 bases; bases outside gene matches: 4. The CDR3 loop spans 15 amino acids. The CDR3 protein is CASSLVGGLYNEQFF. In nucleotides, the CDR3 is TGTGCCAGCAGCTTAGTAGGGGGCCTGTACAATGAGCAGTTCTTC.

This chain uses TRBV2 with TRBJ1-5; 8 bases map to TRBD1. The germline CDR1 and CDR2 sequences are SNHLY and FYNNEI. The CDR3 has 15 amino acids. The junction had 3 bases not matched to a gene; V was cut back by 2 bases and J by 3 bases. CDR3 sequence (DNA): TGTGCCAGCAGTGAAAGCCAGGGGGCCAATCAGCCCCAGCATTTT. As protein: CASSESQGANQPQHF. Combining the CDR3 with reference TRBV2 and TRBJ1-5 gives the whole variable domain EPEVTQTPSHQVTQMGQEVILRCVPISNHLYFYWYRQILGQKVEFLVSFYNNEISEKSEIFDDQFSVERPDGSNFTLKIRSTKLEDSAMYFCASSESQGANQPQHFGDGTRLSIL.

V is TRBV5-4 and J is TRBJ1-1; tentatively, D is TRBD1 (5 bases). Trimming left V 4 bases short and J 5 bases short, with 21 bases between. The CDR3 is made up of 16 amino acids. CDR1 and CDR2 (germline): SGHNT, YYREEE (reference sequence). As DNA, the CDR3 is TGTGCCAGCAGCCCCGGGGGGAAGGGGTCGAAGACTGAAGCTTTCTTT. Translation: CASSPGGKGSKTEAFF.

On this clone itself: One end of the junction varies from germline; a read error may be responsible. The sample carries other DNA sequences with the same CDR3. The V gene is TRBV5-1, the J gene TRBJ2-7; TRBD1 matches at 9 bases. The CDR3 is 15 residues long. The germline CDR1 and CDR2 sequences are SGHRS and YFSETQ. CDR3 loop: CASSGGTGMSHEQYF. CDR3 DNA: TGCGCCAGCAGCGGAGGGACAGGGATGTCCCACGAGCAATACTTC.

This clone was observed a single time. The chain recombines TRBV5-6 with TRBJ2-7; 7 nucleotides agree with TRBD1. This CDR3 region has 16 residues. V dropped 0 bases and J dropped 4; count of bases not matched to a gene: 10. Looked up from germline, CDR1 is SGHDT and CDR2 is YYEEEE. CDR3 sequence reads: CASSLVGRGYSYEQYF. In nucleotides, the CDR3 is TGTGCCAGCAGCTTGGTGGGCAGGGGGTACTCTTACGAGCAGTACTTC.

The rearrangement joins TRBV7-6 to TRBJ2-1; TRBD2 matches 11 bases. V was pared by 6 bases and J by 8 bases, with 9 bases of the junction left unmatched. The CDR3 covers 15 residues. Germline assignment: CDR1 SGHVS and CDR2 FNYEAQ. The CDR3, as DNA: TGTGCCAGCAGTACTAGCGGGGGACTTTCCGATGAGCAGTTCTTC. Translated, it gives CASSTSGGLSDEQFF.

About this clone: This same CDR3 is encoded by further DNA sequences in the sample. The V call is TRBV9, the J call TRBJ2-5, with TRBD2 as a possible D gene (6 bases). CDR3 length equals 14 residues. V was trimmed by 0 bases and J by 5 bases, leaving 11 bases between them. Germline values: CDR1 SGDLS, CDR2 YYNGEE. For the CDR3, the DNA is TGTGCCAGCAGCGTAGGGGGAGGTGGGGAGACCCAGTACTTC. Translated: CASSVGGGGETQYF.

This chain links TRBV27 with TRBJ2-3; D might be TRBD2 (6 bases). Germline lookup yields CDR1 MNHEY and CDR2 SMNVEV (reference sequence). The length of the CDR3 is 13 residues. Trimming removed 5 bases from V and 6 bases from J, with 12 bases in between. Here the CDR3 DNA reads TGTGCCAGCAGTACGACTAGGGTGGATACGCAGTATTTT. Its protein product is CASSTTRVDTQYF.

This chain links TRBV6-1 with TRBJ1-5; tentative D call: TRBD1 (5 bases). Trimming stripped 1 base from V and 4 bases from J, with 20 bases between. CDR3 length equals 18 residues. Per germline, CDR1 MNHNS and CDR2 SASEGT. DNA for the CDR3: TGTGCCAGCAGTGAAGGGGGGAGGGAGGGTAAGATGAATCAGCCCCAGCATTTT. Translated: CASSEGGREGKMNQPQHF.

In its sample, this clone was seen a few times. The chain recombines TRBV27 with TRBJ1-5, with TRBD1 matching over 8 bases. V lost 8 bases, J lost 6 bases, and 9 bases stayed unmatched. This CDR3 has 14 residues. CDR1 and CDR2 from the germline V gene are MNHEY and SMNVEV (reference sequence). The CDR3 loop is CASARAGGGQPQHF. The CDR3 DNA sequence: TGTGCCAGCGCCCGGGCAGGGGGCGGTCAGCCCCAGCATTTT.

The gene calls are TRBV30 and TRBJ1-5; perhaps TRBD1 as D (5 bases). V lost 4 bases and J 2 bases, leaving 12 bases between the germline ends. CDR3 size: 14 residues. Germline V gene sequence: CDR1 GTSNPN, CDR2 SVGIG (reference sequence). For the CDR3, the DNA is TGTGCCTGGATCCAGGGTAAGGGCAATCAGCCCCAGCATTTT. It codes for CAWIQGKGNQPQHF.

The genes are TRBV30 and TRBJ1-1; D may be TRBD1 (6 bases). The germline V gene encodes CDR1 GTSNPN and CDR2 SVGIG (reference sequence). This CDR3 contains 13 residues. V lost 0 bases and J 4 bases, leaving 9 bases between the germline ends. CDR3 residues: CAWSVGGGTEAFF. The DNA for the CDR3 is TGTGCCTGGAGTGTAGGGGGGGGCACTGAAGCTTTCTTT.

This clone was counted at least ten times. The chain carries TRBV7-7 and TRBJ2-1, with 8 bases identical to TRBD1. Germline lookup yields CDR1 SSHAT and CDR2 FNYEAQ (reference sequence). The CDR3 runs 17 residues. The ends lost 2 bases at V and 6 bases at J; junction bases unmatched: 12. CDR3 loop: CASSLRVGTGGSNEQFF. As DNA, the CDR3 is TGTGCCAGCAGCTTACGTGTTGGCACAGGGGGGTCCAATGAGCAGTTCTTC.

This rearrangement joins TRBV4-1 to TRBJ1-5; D is possibly TRBD1 (5 bases). The CDR3 loop spans 15 amino acids. The germline V gene encodes CDR1 MGHRA and CDR2 YSYEKL. V was pared by 2 bases and J by 5 bases, with 13 bases between. CDR3 amino acids: CASSQNLSTDQPQHF. The CDR3 region has the DNA TGCGCCAGCAGCCAAAATTTGTCGACAGATCAGCCCCAGCATTTT.

The J gene is TRBJ2-5, the V gene TRBV19; D gene unclear. Per germline, CDR1 LNHDA and CDR2 SQIVND (reference sequence). The V and J ends lost 3 bases and 3 bases respectively, with 2 bases between them. The CDR3 length is 11 residues. The CDR3 sequence is CASSIKETQYF. CDR3 nucleotides: TGTGCCAGTAGTATTAAAGAGACCCAGTACTTC.

The table lists this clone with a few counts. The genes are TRBV30 and TRBJ2-2, with 8 bases aligning to TRBD1. CDR3 length: 14 amino acids. Germline lookup yields CDR1 GTSNPN and CDR2 SVGIG (reference sequence). Unmatched junction bases numbered 4, after V lost 3 bases and J lost 4 bases. CDR3 DNA sequence: TGTGCCTGGAGAAGGACAGGGACCACCGGGGAGCTGTTTTTT. Translated: CAWRRTGTTGELFF.

The chain has TRBV5-1 and TRBJ1-2, with 9 positions matching TRBD1. The CDR3 is 16 amino acids. Germline lookup yields CDR1 SGHRS and CDR2 YFSETQ. Trimming removed 4 bases from V and 8 bases from J; junction bases left unmatched: 15. This chain's CDR3 is CASSPGTGYGVDGYTF. The CDR3 nucleotides read TGCGCCAGCAGCCCCGGGACAGGGTACGGGGTTGACGGCTACACCTTC.

V is TRBV4-3 and J is TRBJ2-5, with D possibly matching TRBD1 (6 bases). Germline values: CDR1 LGHNA, CDR2 YSLEER. Trimming stripped 2 bases from V and 4 bases from J, with 11 bases between. This CDR3 has 14 amino acids. The CDR3 sequence is CASSQKQGRETQYF. The CDR3 DNA sequence: TGCGCCAGCAGCCAAAAACAGGGCCGAGAGACCCAGTACTTC.

This clone was counted many times. This chain uses TRBV6-5 with TRBJ1-1, with 9 bases identical to TRBD1. After removal of 6 bases from V and 4 bases from J, the junction contained 9 bases not matched to a gene. The germline V gene has CDR1 MNHEY and CDR2 SVGAGI. The CDR3 covers 15 residues. The CDR3 loop reads CASRPLTGGTTEAFF. Written as DNA, the CDR3 is TGTGCCAGCAGGCCGCTTACAGGGGGCACCACTGAAGCTTTCTTT.

This clone was counted between two and nine times. J is TRBJ1-6 and V is TRBV7-2; D not certain. Germline CDR1 SGHTA, CDR2 FQGNSA. CDR3 length: 14 residues. Between the trimmed V and J ends, which lost 4 bases and 8 bases, there was a span of 12 bases. This CDR3 reads CASSSGSRYSPLHF. In nucleotides, the CDR3 is TGTGCCAGCAGCTCCGGGAGTAGGTATTCACCCCTCCACTTT.